The T cell receptor beta chain under discussion was sequenced for a study of blood T cell repertoires in COVID-19. At the level of the study: PBMCs, B-cell-depleted T cells, or T cells were the source of the cDNA or gDNA that made up the material.

From germline, CDR1 is MGHRA and CDR2 YSYEKL. V was pared by 6 bases and J by 5 bases, with 17 bases between. CDR3 length equals 14 residues. Authors' methods: By means of reference gene primer amplification, nucleated cell counts were estimated. Assay: immunoSEQ multiplex PCR; the TCRdb copy retains only in-frame clones and omits some. That table is the source of V, J and clone size, and D and trimming were worked out from the DNA. The data contain around 49,000 clones, around 92% of them singletons. The receptor was derived from a human donor in a cohort sampled during active COVID-19. Sequencing was performed on peripheral blood. V usage is TRBV4-1 and J usage is TRBJ2-7, with D perhaps matching TRBD2 (5 bases). This CDR3 reads CASRDPVANHEQYF. For the CDR3, the DNA is TGCGCCAGCAGAGATCCCGTAGCGAACCACGAGCAGTACTTC.